This passage covers 11 T cell receptor beta chains from one sample sequenced in a study of cytomegalovirus exposure and HLA in healthy donors. In the PCR, 60 Vbeta and 13 Jbeta primers were used. Data came from immunoSEQ multiplex PCR; TCRdb stores just in-frame clones and leaves some out. Of under 200,000 clones in the sample, 81% are singletons; the top ten hold roughly 1.4%. Sequencing was carried out using PBMCs. These receptor sequences come from a man aged 50 or older in good health and CMV-seropositive.

The rearrangement joins TRBV7-9 to TRBJ2-7, with 8 bases lining up with TRBD1. The CDR3 loop spans 12 amino acids. The J segment lost 2 bases and the V segment lost 10 bases, leaving 4 bases of the junction unmatched. Germline assignment: CDR1 SEHNR and CDR2 FQNEAQ (reference sequence). CDR3 in DNA: TGTGCCACTGGACAGGGAACCTACGAGCAGTACTTC. Its protein product is CATGQGTYEQYF.

This chain links TRBV2 with TRBJ1-4, with 8 nucleotides matching TRBD1. The CDR3 consists of 12 residues. Losses at the gene ends were 10 bases for V and 4 bases for J; bases not matched to a gene: 2. The V gene's germline CDR1 is SNHLY and CDR2 FYNNEI. The CDR3 DNA reads TGTGCCACGGGACAGGATAATGAAAAACTGTTTTTT. Its translation: CATGQDNEKLFF.

The chain combines TRBV7-8 with TRBJ2-4, with 10 bases aligning to TRBD1. The CDR3 has 15 residues. Germline-derived CDR1 and CDR2 are SGHVS and FQNEAQ. The trim removed 6 bases at V and 0 bases at J, leaving 2 bases unmatched. The CDR3 sequence is CASRGDRGAKNIQYF. CDR3 bases: TGTGCCAGCAGAGGGGACAGGGGAGCCAAAAACATTCAGTACTTC. Complete variable domain (other parts from reference TRBV7-8 and TRBJ2-4): GAGVSQSPRYKVAKRGQDVALRCDPISGHVSLFWYQQALGQGPEFLTYFQNEAQLDKSGLPSDRFFAERPEGSVSTLKIQRTQQEDSAVYLCASRGDRGAKNIQYFGAGTRLSVL.

V and J are TRBV5-1 and TRBJ2-1; D gene unclear. Trimming pared 1 base from V and 2 bases from J, leaving 7 bases between. Germline assignment: CDR1 SGHRS and CDR2 YFSETQ. This CDR3 has 14 residues. The CDR3 coding sequence is TGCGCCAGCAGCTTGTTGGCCCCCTACAATGAGCAGTTCTTC. Translating it yields CASSLLAPYNEQFF.

The rearrangement links TRBV5-4 to TRBJ1-6; TRBD1 matches at 8 bases. Germline lookup yields CDR1 SGHNT and CDR2 YYREEE (reference sequence). With V trimmed by 2 bases and J by 7 bases, 2 bases remained unmatched. The CDR3 has 14 amino acids. The CDR3 region has the DNA TGTGCCAGCAGCTTTACAGGGGGGAATTCACCCCTCCACTTT. It encodes CASSFTGGNSPLHF.

DNA of the CDR3: TGTGCCAGCAGCTTCAGGCACACAGATACGCAGTATTTT. Amino acid sequence: CASSFRHTDTQYF. V is TRBV11-2 and J is TRBJ2-3, with D hard to call. The V gene's germline CDR1 is SGHAT and CDR2 FQNNGV. There are 13 residues in the CDR3. V gave up 3 bases and J gave up 2 bases, with 6 bases separating them.

The rearrangement uses TRBV27 and TRBJ2-5; 11 bases are shared with TRBD1. Matching the DNA end better, TRBJ2-7 makes the J call doubtful. This CDR3 has 14 amino acids. Germline V gives CDR1 MNHEY, CDR2 SMNVEV (reference sequence). CDR3 in DNA: TGTGCCAGCAGTTTGAAGGGGACAGGGGGCGAGCAGTACTTC. This translates into CASSLKGTGGEQYF.

The rearrangement links TRBV5-1 to TRBJ2-5, with D maybe TRBD1 (6 bases). Germline CDR1 SGHRS, CDR2 YFSETQ. Trimming removed 2 bases at V and 1 base at J, with 12 bases between. This CDR3 is built from 15 residues. Written as DNA, the CDR3 is TGCGCCAGCAGCTTCCAGGGGTCAGGCCAAGAGACCCAGTACTTC. The encoded protein is CASSFQGSGQETQYF.

This chain joins TRBV11-2 and TRBJ2-7; D possibly corresponds to TRBD1 (5 bases). Trimming took off 0 bases at V and 6 bases at J, with 12 bases between the two ends. Germline assignment: CDR1 SGHAT and CDR2 FQNNGV. The CDR3 is made up of 14 amino acids. The CDR3 DNA reads TGTGCCAGCAGCTTAGAGAGACAGTCGGGCGAGCAGTACTTC. Translated: CASSLERQSGEQYF. Based on the CDR3 plus reference TRBV11-2 and TRBJ2-7, the full variable domain is EAGVAQSPRYKIIEKRQSVAFWCNPISGHATLYWYQQILGQGPKLLIQFQNNGVVDDSQLPKDRFSAERLKGVDSTLKIQPAKLEDSAVYLCASSLERQSGEQYFGPGTRLTVT.

The chain is built from TRBV27 and TRBJ1-5; D is ambiguous. The CDR3 has 14 amino acids. The ends were cut back, 1 base at V and 2 bases at J, with 6 bases in the middle. Germline-derived CDR1 and CDR2 are MNHEY and SMNVEV (reference sequence). CDR3 DNA sequence: TGTGCCAGCAGTTTATTACATGGCAATCAGCCCCAGCATTTT. It specifies CASSLLHGNQPQHF.

The chain couples TRBV7-2 to TRBJ2-5; a weak D match, TRBD2 (5 bases). Looked up from germline, CDR1 is SGHTA and CDR2 is FQGNSA. The V and J ends lost 7 bases and 1 base respectively, with 13 bases between them. The CDR3 consists of 14 residues. CDR3 DNA: TGTGCCAGCACCCCACGGGATTTCCAAGAGACCCAGTACTTC. It translates to CASTPRDFQETQYF. Full variable domain (outside the CDR3, taken from reference TRBV7-2 and TRBJ2-5): GAGVSQSPSNKVTEKGKDVELRCDPISGHTALYWYRQSLGQGLEFLIYFQGNSAPDKSGLPSDRFSAERTGGSVSTLTIQRTQQEDSAVYLCASTPRDFQETQYFGPGTRLLVL.